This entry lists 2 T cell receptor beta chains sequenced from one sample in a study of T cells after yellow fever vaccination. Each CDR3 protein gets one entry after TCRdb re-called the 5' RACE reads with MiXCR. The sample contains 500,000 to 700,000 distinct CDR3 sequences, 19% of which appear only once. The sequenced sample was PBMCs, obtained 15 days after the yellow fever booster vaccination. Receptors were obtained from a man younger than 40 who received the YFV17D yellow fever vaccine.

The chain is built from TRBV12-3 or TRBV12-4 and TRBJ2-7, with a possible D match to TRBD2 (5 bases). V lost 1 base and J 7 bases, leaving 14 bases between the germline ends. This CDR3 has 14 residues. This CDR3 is CASSLVGIKSEQYF. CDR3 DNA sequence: TGTGCCAGCAGTTTAGTCGGGATCAAGAGTGAGCAGTACTTC.

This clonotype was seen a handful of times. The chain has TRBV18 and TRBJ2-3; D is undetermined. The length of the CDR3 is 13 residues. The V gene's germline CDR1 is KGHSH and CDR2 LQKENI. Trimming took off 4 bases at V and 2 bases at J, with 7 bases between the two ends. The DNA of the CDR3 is TGTGCCAGCTCACTACTTCTCACAGATACGCAGTATTTT. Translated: CASSLLLTDTQYF.